This T cell receptor (beta chain) was recorded in a study of siplizumab effects on memory and regulatory T cells. Study-wide findings and caveats: Proliferating Tregs' suppressive function in siplizumab cultures went unconfirmed.

The CDR3 has 18 amino acids. The germline V gene has CDR1 MGHDK and CDR2 SYGVNS. V was clipped by 1 base and J by 5 bases; unmatched bases: 9. Sequenced by immunoSEQ multiplex PCR; TCRdb stores in-frame clones only, minus some. This sample carries around 7,000 clones, around 66% of them seen once, and the ten largest clones take around 48%. Note on this clone: What it binds is not known.

The rearrangement joins TRBV25-1 to TRBJ2-6; TRBD1 matches 9 bases. The origin of this receptor is a human donor in good health. Specimen: effector memory CD8+ T cells sorted from blood. Sample subset: unstimulated CD8+ effector memory T cells. The CDR3 DNA follows: TGTGCCAGCAGTGAATCGTACCCGGGACAGGGCTGGGCCAACGTCCTGACTTTC. Translated, it gives CASSESYPGQGWANVLTF.